These T cell receptor beta chains were read from a single sample in a study of blood T cells in healthy people across ages. MiXCR was run by TCRdb on the 5' RACE reads, yielding one entry per CDR3 protein. The data contain roughly 800,000 distinct CDR3 sequences, more than 20% of them seen just once; the ten biggest clones take up roughly a tenth. The sample was also reused in another study, on T cells of mothers and their children.

Material for sequencing was blood. The receptor source for this set is a boy between 10 and 17 years old in good health. The CDR3 runs from the conserved cysteine through the conserved F or W. The D gene is left open where the match is weak. Only part of the rows carry a size: once, few, many, or a class if the clone is expanded.

J gene,V gene,D gene,clone size,CDR3 DNA,CDR3 protein
TRBJ2-7,TRBV19,-,few,TGTGCCAGTAAGGGGGACTTCTCCTACGAGCAGTACTTC,CASKGDFSYEQYF
TRBJ1-1,TRBV20-1,-,few,TGCAGTGCTAGAGACAGGGTAGACACTGAAGCTTTCTTT,CSARDRVDTEAFF
TRBJ1-4,TRBV7-2,-,-,TGTGCCAGCAGCCCCTCTCAGGGCCGAGGTAGTGAAAAACTGTTTTTT,CASSPSQGRGSEKLFF
TRBJ2-1,TRBV2,TRBD2,-,TGTGCCAGCAGAATAACCGGGACTAGCGGGAATGAGCAGTTCTTC,CASRITGTSGNEQFF
TRBJ2-5,TRBV3-1,-,few,TGTGCCAGCAGCATAGGAGAGATAGAGACCCAGTACTTC,CASSIGEIETQYF
TRBJ2-7,TRBV12-3/TRBV12-4,-,few,TGTGCCAGCAGCCCCCCGGACTTCTCCTACGAGCAGTACTTC,CASSPPDFSYEQYF
TRBJ2-7,TRBV12-3/TRBV12-4,-,few,TGTGCCAGCAGCACCTGGGAGCGGGCCTACGAGCAGTACTTC,CASSTWERAYEQYF
TRBJ1-4,TRBV2,-,few,TGTGCCAGCAGTTCAGGGTCGCAACTGTTTTTT,CASSSGSQLFF
TRBJ2-3,TRBV29-1,TRBD2,-,TGCAGCGTAGACCCGGGACTAAGTAGGGCGTATTTT,CSVDPGLSRAYF
TRBJ2-7,TRBV7-9,TRBD2,-,TGTGCCAGCAGCTTACTTCCGCTCGGCGGGAGGGCCTACGAGCAGTACTTC,CASSLLPLGGRAYEQYF
TRBJ2-5,TRBV5-1,-,-,TGCGCCAGCAGCCCTTTCGACGGTATAGAGACCCAGTACTTC,CASSPFDGIETQYF
TRBJ1-2,TRBV6-5,TRBD1,-,TGTGCCAGCAGTCGCGGGACAGGGATACCTTATGGCTACACCTTC,CASSRGTGIPYGYTF
TRBJ2-3,TRBV7-2,-,few,TGTGCCAGCAGCTTAGCCCTTGGTCCAGATACGCAGTATTTT,CASSLALGPDTQYF
TRBJ2-5,TRBV28,-,few,TGTGCCAGCCATTCTCCAGCGGAACCTCAAGAGACCCAGTACTTC,CASHSPAEPQETQYF